This T cell receptor beta chain was observed in a study of cytomegalovirus exposure and HLA in healthy donors. Study at large: The same platform was used for the approximately 110 validation repertoires and the 600 to 850 first-cohort repertoires, a later analysis reported.

This table comes from immunoSEQ multiplex PCR, and its TCRdb copy is limited to in-frame clones, with some not included. The data show over 200,000 clones, around 88% seen once. The V end was cut by 4 bases, the J end by 0 bases, with 10 bases between. Germline assignment: CDR1 MNHNS and CDR2 SASEGT. The CDR3 loop spans 16 amino acids. Points from the study as a whole: The study flagged some 170 TCR beta chains as cytomegalovirus-associated. The authors confirmed in vitro that three CMV-associated chains were specific for CMV antigens.

A word on this clone: What it binds is not known.

The TCR comes from a young woman in good health and CMV-seronegative. The material sequenced was PBMCs. The rearrangement links TRBV6-1 to TRBJ2-6; the D gene is possibly TRBD1 (5 bases). CDR3 region: CASSADRGSGANVLTF. CDR3 nucleotides: TGTGCCAGCAGTGCAGATAGGGGCTCTGGGGCCAACGTCCTGACTTTC.